One sample yielded the 3 T cell receptor beta chains listed below, sequenced in a study of blood T cell repertoires in COVID-19. Produced via immunoSEQ multiplex PCR; TCRdb's table is partial and in-frame only. The sample lists nearly 200,000 clones; roughly 90% were seen once. Sequenced input: PBMCs or T cells enriched from blood (not recorded which). The receptors shown here come from a woman aged 18-30 years who had recovered from COVID-19.

V and J are TRBV2 and TRBJ1-1; D possibly corresponds to TRBD1 (5 bases). Germline V gene lookup returns CDR1 SNHLY and CDR2 FYNNEI. V was trimmed by 7 bases and J by 7 bases, leaving 22 bases between them. This CDR3 has 15 amino acids. The chain's CDR3 is CASTPPGLQGGEAFF. In nucleotides, the CDR3 is TGTGCCAGCACCCCCCCGGGACTCCAAGGCGGTGAAGCTTTCTTT.

CDR3 nucleotides: TGTGCCAGCAGCTCCCGGGACAGGGGAGGGTATGGCTACACCTTC. It translates to CASSSRDRGGYGYTF. The rearrangement links TRBV5-6 to TRBJ1-2; 10 nucleotides match TRBD1. V dropped 3 bases and J dropped 5; count of bases not matched to a gene: 7. The germline V gene has CDR1 SGHDT and CDR2 YYEEEE. The CDR3 contains 15 residues.

CDR3 region: CSVHRGRVGTDTQYF. The DNA of the CDR3 is TGCAGCGTCCACAGGGGGCGCGTCGGCACAGATACGCAGTATTTT. V gene TRBV29-1 combines with J gene TRBJ2-3; 9 bases align to TRBD1. CDR3 size: 15 residues. Germline trimming cut 6 bases from V and 1 base from J; bases unmatched to any gene: 8. Per the germline V gene, CDR1 is SQVTM and CDR2 is ANQGSEA.